This is a list of T cell receptor beta chains from one sample in a study of shared clonotypes between healthy human individuals. Data came from immunoSEQ multiplex PCR; TCRdb stores just in-frame clones and leaves some out. The top ten hold under 0.45% of the sample, which has 1.4 million or so clones, approximately 98.5% seen once. Source material: naive CD4+ T cells sorted from blood. All receptors come from a man aged 25-45 years in good health. Both conserved end residues are part of each CDR3. The D gene is left open where the match is weak.

d_call | j_call | v_call | cdr3_length | cdr3_nt | cdr3_aa
TRBD1 | TRBJ1-1 | TRBV9 | 15 | TGTGCCAGCAGCCCCCGGGACAGTTTGAACACTGAAGCTTTCTTT | CASSPRDSLNTEAFF
TRBD1 | TRBJ1-2 | TRBV7-8 | 16 | TGTGCCAGCAGCTTCTGGGACAGGGCTTCGGATCATGGCTACACCTTC | CASSFWDRASDHGYTF
TRBD1 | TRBJ2-5 | TRBV7-9 | 18 | TGTGCCAGCAGCTACGCCTTAGAAGGGACAGGGATTCGGGAGACCCAGTACTTC | CASSYALEGTGIRETQYF
- | TRBJ2-2 | TRBV5-1 | 14 | TGCGCCAGCAGCTGGGACGGGAACACCGGGGAGCTGTTTTTT | CASSWDGNTGELFF
- | TRBJ1-5 | TRBV30 | 15 | TGTGCCTGGAGTGTAGGGAGCAGGGGAGATCAGCCCCAGCATTTT | CAWSVGSRGDQPQHF
- | TRBJ2-7 | TRBV7-7 | 13 | TGTGCTAGCAGCTTAGACCCGAGGGGGGAGCAGTACTTC | CASSLDPRGEQYF
- | TRBJ2-7 | TRBV6-1 | 13 | TGTGCCAGCAGAGAGACGGGGGTGTTAGAGCAGTACTTC | CASRETGVLEQYF
TRBD1 | TRBJ2-7 | TRBV2 | 15 | TGTGCCAGCACGCACGGACAGGGGCTGCCCTACGAGCAGTACTTC | CASTHGQGLPYEQYF
- | TRBJ2-7 | TRBV27 | 14 | TGTGCCAGCAGCCCCCTCCCCCCGGACACCCCGCAATACTTC | CASSPLPPDTPQYF
- | TRBJ1-3 | TRBV11-2 | 16 | TGTGCCAGCGGCCCCGCCGACAGCCCTTCTGGAAACACCATATATTTT | CASGPADSPSGNTIYF